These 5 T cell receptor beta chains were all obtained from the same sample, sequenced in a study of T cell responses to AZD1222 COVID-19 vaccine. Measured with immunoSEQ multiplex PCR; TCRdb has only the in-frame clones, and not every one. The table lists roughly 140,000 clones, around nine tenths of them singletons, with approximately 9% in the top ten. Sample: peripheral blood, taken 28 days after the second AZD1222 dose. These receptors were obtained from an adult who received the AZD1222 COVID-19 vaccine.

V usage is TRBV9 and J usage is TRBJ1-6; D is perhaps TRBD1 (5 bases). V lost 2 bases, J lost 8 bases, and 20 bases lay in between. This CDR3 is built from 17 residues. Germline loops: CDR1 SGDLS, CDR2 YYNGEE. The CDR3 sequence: CASSVGTGTWMDSPLHF. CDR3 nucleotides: TGTGCCAGCAGCGTTGGAACGGGGACCTGGATGGATTCACCCCTCCACTTT.

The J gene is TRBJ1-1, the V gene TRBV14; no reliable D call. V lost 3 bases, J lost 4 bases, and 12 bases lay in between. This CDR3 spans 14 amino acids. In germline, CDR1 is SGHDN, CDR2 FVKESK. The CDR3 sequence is CASSQGGVVTEAFF. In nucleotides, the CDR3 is TGTGCCAGCAGCCAGGGTGGGGTGGTCACTGAAGCTTTCTTT.

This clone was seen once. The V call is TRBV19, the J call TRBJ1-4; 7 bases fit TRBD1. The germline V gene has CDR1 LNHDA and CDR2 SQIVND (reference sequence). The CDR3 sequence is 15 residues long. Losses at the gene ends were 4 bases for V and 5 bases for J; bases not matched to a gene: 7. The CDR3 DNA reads TGTGCCAGTAGTACCGGGACAGCAAGAAATGAAAAACTGTTTTTT. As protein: CASSTGTARNEKLFF.

This CDR3 is CASSFLNQPQHF. For the CDR3, the DNA is TGTGCCAGCAGTTTCCTTAATCAGCCCCAGCATTTT. The chain has TRBV27 and TRBJ1-5; unclear D gene. The CDR3 contains 12 residues. Germline assignment: CDR1 MNHEY and CDR2 SMNVEV (reference sequence). The V and J ends lost 3 bases and 4 bases respectively, with 4 bases between them.

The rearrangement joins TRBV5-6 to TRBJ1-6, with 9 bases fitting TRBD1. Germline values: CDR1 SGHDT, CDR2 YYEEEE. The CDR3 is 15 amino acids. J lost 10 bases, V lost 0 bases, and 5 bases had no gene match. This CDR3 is CASSLAGTGYSPLHF. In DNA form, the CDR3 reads TGTGCCAGCAGCTTGGCCGGGACAGGGTACTCACCCCTCCACTTT.